This T cell receptor beta chain was documented in a study of TIL therapy for anti-PD-1-resistant metastatic lung cancer. Whole-study context: Tumors were harvested before any PD-1/PD-L1 blockade.

V lost 5 bases and J lost 2, with 9 bases in between. The CDR3 extends over 13 amino acids. The germline CDR1 and CDR2 sequences are SGHAT and FQDESV (reference sequence). Time point in this sample: pre-treatment sample, taken before nivolumab and TIL therapy. This was the immunoSEQ v3 assay. Survey-level samples got around 2.1 million read pairs; deep-level samples got about 5-6 million. TCRdb's copy holds only in-frame clones and misses some; the assay was immunoSEQ multiplex PCR. The sample lists 50,000 to 60,000 clones, roughly four fifths occurring once. This clonotype was sampled from a person aged 25 to 85 with non-small cell lung cancer. J is TRBJ1-1 and V is TRBV11-1; possible D gene TRBD1, 5 bases. Sequencing was performed on blood, taken at baseline. The CDR3 protein is CASSPGLNTEAFF. Written as DNA, the CDR3 is TGTGCCAGCAGCCCAGGGTTAAACACTGAAGCTTTCTTT.